This entry lists 9 T cell receptor beta chains sequenced from one sample in a study of cytomegalovirus exposure and HLA in healthy donors (dated by TCRdb to the late 2010s). Library preparation was by the immunoSEQ multiplex PCR assay. The multiplex PCR relied on a mix of 60 forward primers for TCR Vbeta segments and 13 reverse primers for TCR Jbeta segments. The table was pulled from immuneACCESS by TCRdb, which kept in-frame rearrangements only. Such tables lose some clones; where checked, under half of the loss comes from unresolved V genes, and the rest has no known cause. The sample table records fewer than 150,000 clones; around 85% of these occur just once. The ten largest clones capture approximately 6.7% of the sample. The sequencing input was PBMCs. These receptors were taken from a woman aged 25 to 45 in good health and CMV-seropositive.

The J gene is TRBJ2-2, the V gene TRBV6-5; 12 nucleotides line up with TRBD1. Looked up from germline, CDR1 is MNHEY and CDR2 is SVGAGI. The CDR3 covers 15 residues. V was pared by 5 bases and J by 7 bases, with 5 bases of the junction left unmatched. Written as DNA, the CDR3 is TGTGCCAGCAGTCTCGGGACAGGGGGCATCGGGGAGCTGTTTTTT. It encodes CASSLGTGGIGELFF.

The V gene is TRBV28, the J gene TRBJ1-1, with a possible D match to TRBD1 (6 bases). Germline lookup yields CDR1 MDHEN and CDR2 SYDVKM. This CDR3 is 12 amino acids long. V was trimmed by 6 bases and J by 7 bases, leaving 12 bases between them. The CDR3 protein is CASRMLGGEAFF. For the CDR3, the DNA is TGTGCCAGCAGAATGCTAGGGGGTGAAGCTTTCTTT.

The gene calls are TRBV5-5 and TRBJ1-5, with D possibly being TRBD1 (6 bases). Germline V gene lookup returns CDR1 SGHKS and CDR2 YYEKEE (reference sequence). V lost 4 bases and J lost 3, with 14 bases in between. CDR3 length equals 15 residues. The CDR3: CASSQGTTPNQPQHF. In nucleotides, the CDR3 is TGTGCCAGCAGCCAGGGGACTACCCCCAATCAGCCCCAGCATTTT.

This sequence joins TRBV10-3 and TRBJ2-5; no clear D gene. Looked up from germline, CDR1 is ENHRY and CDR2 is SYGVKD. The V end lost 8 bases, the J end lost 3 bases, and 4 bases lay between the germline ends. The CDR3 is 10 amino acids. In nucleotides, the CDR3 is TGTGCCATCGGAGAAGAGACCCAGTACTTC. This sequence encodes CAIGEETQYF.

This clone was observed a single time. The chain carries TRBV4-1 and TRBJ1-1, with D unclear. Deletions cut 1 base from V and 11 bases from J, with 8 bases between. Germline-derived CDR1 and CDR2 are MGHRA and YSYEKL. The CDR3 runs 11 residues. The CDR3 DNA is TGCGCCAGCAGCCAAGGAGTAGTTGCTTTCTTT. This sequence encodes CASSQGVVAFF.

This clone was seen a single time. The chain has TRBV19 and TRBJ2-7; perhaps TRBD2 as D (6 bases). The CDR3 is made up of 14 amino acids. Trimming took 5 bases from V and 7 from J, leaving 18 bases between them. CDR1 and CDR2 (germline): LNHDA, SQIVND (reference sequence). The CDR3 region has the DNA TGTGCCAGTAGTCTTCTCCCCCAGGGAGGAGAGCAGTACTTC. As protein: CASSLLPQGGEQYF.

The chain couples TRBV10-3 to TRBJ2-1, with 7 bases matching TRBD1. The germline V gene encodes CDR1 ENHRY and CDR2 SYGVKD. With 6 bases clipped from V and 6 bases from J, the junction kept 2 bases outside the gene matches. This CDR3 has 12 residues. CDR3 DNA sequence: TGTGCCATCAGCCCAGGGGGCAATGAGCAGTTCTTC. Its protein product is CAISPGGNEQFF.

The gene calls are TRBV2 and TRBJ2-5, with a weak D call TRBD1 (5 bases). V was shortened by 7 bases and J by 5 bases, with 17 bases between the two germline ends. Germline V gene sequence: CDR1 SNHLY, CDR2 FYNNEI. The CDR3 loop spans 14 amino acids. The CDR3, as DNA: TGTGCCAGCAAGGGGTTGGCGGACCGGGAGACCCAGTACTTC. Translation: CASKGLADRETQYF.

The J gene is TRBJ1-6, the V gene TRBV28; D perhaps matches TRBD1 (5 bases). Germline CDR1 MDHEN, CDR2 SYDVKM. This CDR3 is 16 amino acids long. The V and J ends lost 11 bases and 5 bases respectively, with 22 bases between them. The chain's CDR3 is CASSRGGSPHNSPLHF. The DNA for the CDR3 is TGTGCCTCCTCCCGGGGGGGGTCCCCCCATAATTCACCCCTCCACTTT.